These 32 T cell receptor beta chains were all obtained from the same sample, sequenced in a study of T cell changes during pregnancy in multiple sclerosis. Sequenced by immunoSEQ multiplex PCR; TCRdb stores in-frame clones only, minus some. The sample shows tens of thousands of clones, roughly 89% of them seen only once. The material was CD4+ T cells from peripheral blood mononuclear cells, obtained in the first trimester of pregnancy. Receptor source: a female donor with multiple sclerosis, enrolled in a pregnancy study.

The chain couples TRBV29-1 to TRBJ2-7; 8 bases map to TRBD1. Germline CDR1 and CDR2: SQVTM and ANQGSEA. V lost 6 bases to trimming and J lost 7 bases; unmatched junction nucleotides: 14. The CDR3 length is 14 residues. DNA of the CDR3: TGCAGCGTCAGTCGTGGACAGGGTGGTTTGGAGCAGTACTTC. This codes for CSVSRGQGGLEQYF.

The chain couples TRBV10-1 to TRBJ2-1; unclear D gene. Looked up from germline, CDR1 is WNHNN and CDR2 is SYGVQD (reference sequence). Trimming took 3 bases from V and 1 from J, leaving 7 bases between them. The CDR3 extends over 14 amino acids. In DNA, the CDR3 is TGCGCCAGCAGTGATTCGGTTTCCTACAATGAGCAGTTCTTC. Translated: CASSDSVSYNEQFF.

This chain connects TRBV5-1 to TRBJ1-6; D remains ambiguous. The CDR3 covers 16 residues. Germline V lookup: CDR1 SGHRS, CDR2 YFSETQ. The ends were cut back, 0 bases at V and 9 bases at J, with 16 bases in the middle. The CDR3 loop is CASSLAGLGAISPLHF. CDR3 coding DNA: TGCGCCAGCAGCTTGGCGGGGTTGGGAGCGATTTCACCCCTCCACTTT.

The gene calls are TRBV6-5 and TRBJ2-2; 10 positions match TRBD1. J lost 5 bases, V lost 0 bases, and 3 bases had no gene match. Germline lookup yields CDR1 MNHEY and CDR2 SVGAGI. The CDR3 contains 16 residues. This CDR3 is CASSYSGTGVTGELFF. The CDR3 DNA reads TGTGCCAGCAGTTACTCCGGGACAGGGGTTACCGGGGAGCTGTTTTTT.

The genes are TRBV7-2 and TRBJ2-1; TRBD2 agrees at 7 bases. Looked up from germline, CDR1 is SGHTA and CDR2 is FQGNSA. J gave up 3 bases and V 1 base, and 6 bases lay outside the gene matches. The CDR3 sequence is 16 residues long. The CDR3 reads CASSLDSASGYNEQFF. As DNA, the CDR3 is TGTGCCAGCAGCTTAGATTCGGCTAGCGGCTACAATGAGCAGTTCTTC.

The gene calls are TRBV7-9 and TRBJ2-2, with D maybe TRBD1 (5 bases). With 7 bases removed from V and 0 bases from J, the gap between germline ends came to 18 bases. Germline assignment: CDR1 SEHNR and CDR2 FQNEAQ (reference sequence). This CDR3 has 17 amino acids. CDR3 coding DNA: TGTGCCAGCACCACCCCTTATTCGACAGCGAACACCGGGGAGCTGTTTTTT. Amino acid sequence: CASTTPYSTANTGELFF.

The V call is TRBV6-5, the J call TRBJ2-1; 7 bases line up with TRBD2. The germline gives CDR1 MNHEY, CDR2 SVGAGI. The V segment lost 2 bases and the J segment 3 bases; nucleotides outside the gene matches: 4. CDR3 length: 15 amino acids. CDR3 residues: CASSYDGRHYNEQFF. The CDR3 bases are TGTGCCAGCAGTTACGACGGGAGGCACTACAATGAGCAGTTCTTC.

The chain carries TRBV30 and TRBJ2-3, with TRBD2 matching over 7 bases. CDR3 length equals 14 residues. J gave up 4 bases and V 5 bases, and 9 bases lay outside the gene matches. The germline V gene has CDR1 GTSNPN and CDR2 SVGIG (reference sequence). CDR3 amino acids: CAWGDGRTADTQYF. The CDR3 nucleotides are TGTGCCTGGGGGGACGGGAGGACCGCAGATACGCAGTATTTT.

V gene TRBV6-5 combines with J gene TRBJ1-1; TRBD1 aligns across 7 bases. V lost 5 bases to trimming and J lost 0 bases; unmatched junction nucleotides: 3. The CDR3 is 14 residues long. Germline values: CDR1 MNHEY, CDR2 SVGAGI. CDR3 nucleotides: TGTGCCAGCAGTAGACAGGGTATGAACACTGAAGCTTTCTTT. It translates to CASSRQGMNTEAFF.

V and J are TRBV7-8 and TRBJ2-4; a possible D gene is TRBD2 (6 bases). V lost 2 bases and J 1 base, leaving 24 bases between the germline ends. In germline, CDR1 is SGHVS, CDR2 FQNEAQ. This CDR3 comprises 20 residues. CDR3 bases: TGTGCCAGCAGCTTAACCCGGGCAGCGGAGGGTTTACTTGCCAAAAACATTCAGTACTTC. Residues: CASSLTRAAEGLLAKNIQYF.

The chain links TRBV30 to TRBJ1-5; no reliable D call. The germline gives CDR1 GTSNPN, CDR2 SVGIG (reference sequence). This CDR3 comprises 14 residues. With 2 bases removed from V and 3 bases from J, the gap between germline ends came to 11 bases. Here the CDR3 DNA reads TGTGCCTGGAGTCGGTCATCCCACAATCAGCCCCAGCATTTT. Its protein product is CAWSRSSHNQPQHF.

CDR3 region: CASSLERENNEQFF. DNA of the CDR3: TGTGCCAGCAGCTTGGAGCGGGAGAACAATGAGCAGTTCTTC. V is TRBV5-6 and J is TRBJ2-1, with 8 bases aligning to TRBD2. There are 14 residues in the CDR3. Germline V lookup: CDR1 SGHDT, CDR2 YYEEEE. After removal of 0 bases from V and 5 bases from J, the junction contained 1 base not matched to a gene.

This sequence joins TRBV6-4 and TRBJ1-1; D not certain. CDR3 length: 13 residues. Per the germline V gene, CDR1 is MRHNA and CDR2 is SNTAGT. Trimming left V 7 bases short and J 3 bases short, with 12 bases between. The CDR3 coding sequence is TGTGCCAGCAAACCGGCCCGGGACACTGAAGCTTTCTTT. This codes for CASKPARDTEAFF.

This rearrangement joins TRBV6-5 to TRBJ1-2, with no clear D. Per germline, CDR1 MNHEY and CDR2 SVGAGI. This CDR3 region has 16 residues. The V and J ends lost 0 bases and 2 bases respectively, with 13 bases between them. The CDR3 loop reads CASSYSGGRDNYGYTF. For the CDR3, the DNA is TGTGCCAGCAGTTACTCGGGAGGGCGCGACAACTATGGCTACACCTTC.

The chain uses TRBV29-1 and TRBJ1-2; D gene unclear. V lost 0 bases to trimming and J lost 5 bases, with 7 bases between them. CDR3 length: 12 residues. Germline V CDR1 and CDR2: SQVTM, ANQGSEA. This CDR3 is CSVEEDKYGYTF. In DNA, the CDR3 is TGCAGCGTTGAAGAAGACAAATATGGCTACACCTTC.

In its sample, this clone was seen once. The rearrangement joins TRBV5-1 to TRBJ2-5; 16 bases match TRBD2. The CDR3 is 18 residues long. V trimming: 7 bases; J trimming: 2 bases; junction bases outside the gene matches: 11. CDR1 SGHRS and CDR2 YFSETQ come from the germline V gene. The CDR3: CASGAGTSGRAFQETQYF. Here the CDR3 DNA reads TGCGCCAGCGGGGCCGGGACTAGCGGGAGGGCGTTTCAAGAGACCCAGTACTTC.

This clone was seen only once. The chain has TRBV6-1 and TRBJ1-5; 8 positions agree with TRBD1. CDR1 and CDR2 from the germline V gene are MNHNS and SASEGT. V shed 4 bases, J shed 8 bases, and the junction held 10 bases outside the gene matches. The CDR3 sequence is 15 residues long. The CDR3 region has the DNA TGTGCCAGCAGTGGGGCAGGGGGCCCCATGGAGCCCCAGCATTTT. Translated, it gives CASSGAGGPMEPQHF.

V and J are TRBV27 and TRBJ2-7; the match to TRBD1 covers 7 bases. V shed 6 bases, J shed 2 bases, and the junction held 10 bases outside the gene matches. The germline V gene encodes CDR1 MNHEY and CDR2 SMNVEV (reference sequence). The length of the CDR3 is 15 residues. CDR3 residues: CASSTTYRGTYEQYF. As DNA, the CDR3 is TGTGCCAGCAGCACCACCTACAGGGGCACCTACGAGCAGTACTTC.

V usage is TRBV2 and J usage is TRBJ2-7; 8 nucleotides line up with TRBD1. The germline V gene has CDR1 SNHLY and CDR2 FYNNEI. J gave up 3 bases and V 2 bases, and 6 bases lay outside the gene matches. The CDR3 contains 15 residues. CDR3 sequence reads: CASSELAGGFYEQYF. Here the CDR3 DNA reads TGTGCCAGCAGTGAACTGGCAGGGGGCTTCTACGAGCAGTACTTC. Together with reference TRBV2 and TRBJ2-7, the CDR3 gives the full variable domain: EPEVTQTPSHQVTQMGQEVILRCVPISNHLYFYWYRQILGQKVEFLVSFYNNEISEKSEIFDDQFSVERPDGSNFTLKIRSTKLEDSAMYFCASSELAGGFYEQYFGPGTRLTVT.

The rearrangement links TRBV2 to TRBJ1-2, with D uncertain. Germline loops: CDR1 SNHLY, CDR2 FYNNEI. V was pared by 0 bases and J by 8 bases, with 10 bases between. The CDR3 runs to 13 residues. This CDR3 reads CASSEALQEGYTF. CDR3 nucleotides: TGTGCCAGCAGTGAAGCGCTTCAGGAAGGCTACACCTTC.

The chain is built from TRBV10-3 and TRBJ2-1; 8 positions agree with TRBD2. This CDR3 spans 17 amino acids. The ends lost 0 bases at V and 2 bases at J; junction bases unmatched: 6. CDR1 and CDR2 from the germline V gene are ENHRY and SYGVKD. DNA for the CDR3: TGTGCCATCAGTGAGTCGACCGGGACTAGGGCCTACAATGAGCAGTTCTTC. Translation gives CAISESTGTRAYNEQFF.

The chain links TRBV18 to TRBJ1-1; 10 bases match TRBD1. Trimming at V came to 0 bases and at J to 2 bases, leaving 3 bases not matched to a gene. The CDR3 runs to 16 residues. Germline V CDR1 and CDR2: KGHSH, LQKENI. The CDR3 DNA is TGTGCCAGCTCACCACCGGACAGGGGGGGAAACACTGAAGCTTTCTTT. The encoded protein is CASSPPDRGGNTEAFF.

The genes are TRBV5-6 and TRBJ2-5, with 10 bases matching TRBD2. The CDR3 has 15 residues. CDR1 and CDR2 (germline): SGHDT, YYEEEE. J lost 4 bases, V lost 3 bases, and 6 bases had no gene match. The CDR3 sequence is CASSSLAGLSETQYF. In DNA form, the CDR3 reads TGTGCCAGCAGCTCACTAGCGGGGTTATCAGAGACCCAGTACTTC.

This clone was seen a single time. The chain uses TRBV7-3 and TRBJ2-7, with 7 bases fitting TRBD2. The CDR3 length is 15 residues. V gave up 2 bases and J gave up 0 bases; unmatched junction bases: 4. The V gene's germline CDR1 is SGHTA and CDR2 FQGTGA. CDR3 in DNA: TGTGCCAGCAGCTTATCTAGCGGTAGCTCCTACGAGCAGTACTTC. Translated: CASSLSSGSSYEQYF.

The rearrangement uses TRBV18 and TRBJ1-2, with TRBD1 matching 7 bases. The V and J ends lost 2 bases and 3 bases, in that order; junction bases with no gene match: 6. CDR1 is KGHSH, CDR2 LQKENI, per germline. The length of the CDR3 is 15 residues. CDR3 sequence: CASSPEGQIHYGYTF. The CDR3 DNA reads TGTGCCAGCTCACCAGAGGGACAGATTCACTATGGCTACACCTTC.

The rearrangement links TRBV10-3 to TRBJ2-7; 10 bases match TRBD1. After removal of 3 bases from V and 1 base from J, the junction contained 6 bases not matched to a gene. Germline V CDR1 and CDR2: ENHRY, SYGVKD. This CDR3 is 16 amino acids long. CDR3: CAISDTGTGVSYEQYF. DNA of the CDR3: TGTGCCATCAGTGACACCGGGACAGGGGTTTCCTACGAGCAGTACTTC.

This clone was recorded only once. The chain recombines TRBV7-9 with TRBJ2-1, with 13 bases aligning to TRBD2. The trim removed 3 bases at V and 15 bases at J, leaving 14 bases unmatched. CDR3 length: 16 residues. CDR1 SEHNR and CDR2 FQNEAQ come from the germline V gene (reference sequence). DNA for the CDR3: TGTGCCAGCAGCTTTCTGAGCGGGACTAGCGGGGTTAGATCGTTCTTC. It codes for CASSFLSGTSGVRSFF.

The chain couples TRBV27 to TRBJ1-5, with a weak D call TRBD1 (5 bases). This CDR3 has 15 amino acids. With 3 bases removed from V and 2 bases from J, the gap between germline ends came to 11 bases. Looked up from germline, CDR1 is MNHEY and CDR2 is SMNVEV (reference sequence). CDR3 loop: CASSLGGSGNQPQHF. CDR3 nucleotide sequence: TGTGCCAGCAGTTTGGGGGGAAGTGGCAATCAGCCCCAGCATTTT.

The CDR3 nucleotides are TGTGCCAGCAGTGAGTGGCAGGGGGCCATAGATCAGCCCCAGCATTTT. This sequence encodes CASSEWQGAIDQPQHF. The chain recombines TRBV25-1 with TRBJ1-5; 8 bases are a match to TRBD1. The germline V gene has CDR1 MGHDK and CDR2 SYGVNS. This CDR3 comprises 16 residues. V shed 3 bases, J shed 5 bases, and the junction held 9 bases outside the gene matches.

The chain uses TRBV7-3 and TRBJ2-3; a weak D match, TRBD2 (6 bases). The CDR3 is made up of 17 amino acids. Trimming removed 2 bases at V and 2 bases at J, with 17 bases between. Germline assignment: CDR1 SGHTA and CDR2 FQGTGA. CDR3 sequence: CASSLSRAGPSTDTQYF. In DNA, the CDR3 is TGTGCCAGCAGCTTATCGAGGGCGGGGCCCTCCACAGATACGCAGTATTTT.

This clone is labeled medium-sized. The chain uses TRBV29-1 and TRBJ1-2, with D maybe TRBD1 (5 bases). Trimming removed 3 bases from V and 2 bases from J, with 10 bases in between. Germline-derived CDR1 and CDR2 are SQVTM and ANQGSEA. CDR3 size: 13 residues. This chain's CDR3 is CSVDRAGNYGYTF. CDR3 coding DNA: TGCAGCGTTGACAGGGCGGGGAACTATGGCTACACCTTC.

V gene TRBV7-3 combines with J gene TRBJ2-1; maybe TRBD2 (5 bases). V lost 5 bases and J 7 bases, leaving 21 bases between the germline ends. Germline loops: CDR1 SGHTA, CDR2 FQGTGA. This CDR3 is 16 amino acids long. CDR3 amino acids: CASSPSRTLYINEQFF. The CDR3 DNA reads TGTGCCAGCAGCCCCAGCCGGACTCTCTACATTAATGAGCAGTTCTTC.